This TCR beta chain was recorded in a study of blood T cell repertoires in COVID-19. Study in general: Samples came from the United States, Italy and Spain, spanning acute and convalescent COVID-19.

Source study methods: Reference gene primer amplification in the assay estimated nucleated cell counts. The protocol was immunoSEQ multiplex PCR, while the TCRdb copy is restricted to in-frame clones and leaves out a portion. V, J and clone size reflect that table, while D and trimming were determined from the DNA. The sample lists around 220,000 clones, roughly 87% occurring once. Participant-reported clinical history was the basis for cohort assignment. The specimen sequenced was PBMCs or T cells enriched from blood (not recorded which). This TCR came from a woman in her 30s with acute COVID-19.

The CDR3 DNA sequence: TGCGCCAGCAGCTTGGAGGGACTAGGCACCGGGGAGCTGTTTTTT. Translated, it gives CASSLEGLGTGELFF. This rearrangement joins TRBV5-1 to TRBJ2-2; 8 positions match TRBD2. The CDR3 runs 15 residues. CDR1 is SGHRS, CDR2 YFSETQ, per germline. The ends lost 0 bases at V and 4 bases at J; junction bases unmatched: 2.